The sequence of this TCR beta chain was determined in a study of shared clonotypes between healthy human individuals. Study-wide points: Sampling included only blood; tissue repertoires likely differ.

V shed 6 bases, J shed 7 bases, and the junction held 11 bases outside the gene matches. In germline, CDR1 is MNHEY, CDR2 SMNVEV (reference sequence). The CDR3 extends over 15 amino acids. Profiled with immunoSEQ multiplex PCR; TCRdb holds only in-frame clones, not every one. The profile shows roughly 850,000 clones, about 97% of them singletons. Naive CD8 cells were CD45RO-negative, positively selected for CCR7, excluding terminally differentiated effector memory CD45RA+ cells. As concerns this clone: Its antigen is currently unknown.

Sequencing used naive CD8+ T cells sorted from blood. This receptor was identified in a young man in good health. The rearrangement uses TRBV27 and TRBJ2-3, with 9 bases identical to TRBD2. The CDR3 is CASRREGSEGNTQYF. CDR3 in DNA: TGTGCCAGCAGGCGGGAGGGCTCGGAAGGCAATACGCAGTATTTT.